This T cell receptor (beta chain) is drawn from a study of control samples from healthy donors and cancer patients. The V gene lost 0 bases and the J gene lost 5 bases, with 13 bases spanning the gap. The germline CDR1 and CDR2 sequences are SGHTA and FQGNSA. The CDR3 extends over 15 amino acids. The table came from immunoSEQ multiplex PCR; TCRdb's copy has only in-frame clones and leaves some out. In the table there are 40,000 to 60,000 clones, around 87% of which are singletons. Input material: PBMCs. This chain links TRBV7-2 with TRBJ2-5; D might be TRBD2 (5 bases). This receptor was identified in a man in his 60s with head and neck cancer. The DNA of the CDR3 is TGTGCCAGCAGCTTAGCAGGGCTAGCTCGGGAGACCCAGTACTTC. Amino acid sequence: CASSLAGLARETQYF.